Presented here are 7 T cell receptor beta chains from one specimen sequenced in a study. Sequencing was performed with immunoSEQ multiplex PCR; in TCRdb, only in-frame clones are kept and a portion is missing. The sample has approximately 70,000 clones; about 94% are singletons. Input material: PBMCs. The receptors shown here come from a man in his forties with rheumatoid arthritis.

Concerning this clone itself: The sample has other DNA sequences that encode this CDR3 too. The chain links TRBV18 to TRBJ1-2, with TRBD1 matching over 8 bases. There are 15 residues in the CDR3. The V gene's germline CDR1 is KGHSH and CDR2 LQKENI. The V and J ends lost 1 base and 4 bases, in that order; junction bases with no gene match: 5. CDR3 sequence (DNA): TGTGCCAGCTCACCACTGGACAGGGTTGGCTATGGCTACACCTTC. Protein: CASSPLDRVGYGYTF.

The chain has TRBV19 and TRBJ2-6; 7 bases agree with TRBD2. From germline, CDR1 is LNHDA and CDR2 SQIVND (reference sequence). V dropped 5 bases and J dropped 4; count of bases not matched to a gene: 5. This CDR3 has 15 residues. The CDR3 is CASSLGGYGANVLTF. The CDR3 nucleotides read TGTGCCAGTAGTCTCGGGGGGTACGGGGCCAACGTCCTGACTTTC.

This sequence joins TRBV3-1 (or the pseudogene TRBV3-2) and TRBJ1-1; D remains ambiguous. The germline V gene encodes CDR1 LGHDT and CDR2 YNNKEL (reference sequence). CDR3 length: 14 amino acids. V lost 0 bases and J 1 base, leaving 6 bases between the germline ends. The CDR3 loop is CASSQEIRNTEAFF. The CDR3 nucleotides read TGTGCCAGCAGCCAAGAGATCAGGAACACTGAAGCTTTCTTT.

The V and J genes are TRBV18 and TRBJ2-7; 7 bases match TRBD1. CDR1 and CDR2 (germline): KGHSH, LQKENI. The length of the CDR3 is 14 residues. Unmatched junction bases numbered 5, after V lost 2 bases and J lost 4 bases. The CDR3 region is CASSPETGTYEQYF. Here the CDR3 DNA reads TGTGCCAGCTCACCAGAGACAGGGACATACGAGCAGTACTTC.

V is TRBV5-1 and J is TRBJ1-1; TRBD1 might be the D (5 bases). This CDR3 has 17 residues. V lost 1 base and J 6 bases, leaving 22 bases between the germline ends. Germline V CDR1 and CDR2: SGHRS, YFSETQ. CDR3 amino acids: CASSLLVAGTGGAEAFF. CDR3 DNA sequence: TGCGCCAGCAGCTTGTTGGTTGCAGGGACGGGAGGCGCTGAAGCTTTCTTT.

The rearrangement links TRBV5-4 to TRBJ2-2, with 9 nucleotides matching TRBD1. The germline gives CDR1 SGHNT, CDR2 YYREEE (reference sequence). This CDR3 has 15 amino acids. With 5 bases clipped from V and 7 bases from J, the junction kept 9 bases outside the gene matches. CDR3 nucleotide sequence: TGTGCCAGCAGTTTCCCACAGGGGGCCGGCGGGGAGCTGTTTTTT. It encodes CASSFPQGAGGELFF.

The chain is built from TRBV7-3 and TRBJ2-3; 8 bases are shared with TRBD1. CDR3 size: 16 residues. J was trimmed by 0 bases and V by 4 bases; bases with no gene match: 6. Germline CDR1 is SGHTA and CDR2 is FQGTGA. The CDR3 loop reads CASSWAGGMSTDTQYF. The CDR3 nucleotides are TGTGCCAGCAGCTGGGCAGGGGGCATGAGCACAGATACGCAGTATTTT.